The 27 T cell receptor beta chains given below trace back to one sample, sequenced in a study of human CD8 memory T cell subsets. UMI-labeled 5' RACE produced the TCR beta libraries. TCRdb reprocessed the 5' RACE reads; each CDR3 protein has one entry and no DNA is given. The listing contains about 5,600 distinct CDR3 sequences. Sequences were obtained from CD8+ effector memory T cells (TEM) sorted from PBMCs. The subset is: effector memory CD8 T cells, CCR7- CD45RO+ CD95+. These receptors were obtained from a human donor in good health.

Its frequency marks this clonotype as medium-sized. The CDR3 protein is CASSFGTSGEQYF. The chain uses TRBV27 and TRBJ2-7; TCRdb's D call, TRBD2, is unchecked because there is no DNA. This CDR3 spans 13 amino acids. The germline CDR1 and CDR2 sequences are MNHEY and SMNVEV (reference sequence).

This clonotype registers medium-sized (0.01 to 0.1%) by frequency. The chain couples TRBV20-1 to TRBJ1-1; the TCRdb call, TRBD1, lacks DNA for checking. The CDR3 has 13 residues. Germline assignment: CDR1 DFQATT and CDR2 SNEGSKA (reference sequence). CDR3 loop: CSARPRGNTEAFF.

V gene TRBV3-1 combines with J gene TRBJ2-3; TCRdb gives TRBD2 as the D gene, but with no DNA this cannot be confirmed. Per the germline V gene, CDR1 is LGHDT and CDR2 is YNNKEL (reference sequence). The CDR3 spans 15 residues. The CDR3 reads CASSQGGRGPDTQYF.

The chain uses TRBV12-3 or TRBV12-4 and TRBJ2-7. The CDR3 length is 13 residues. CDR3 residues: CASSDGSPYEQYF.

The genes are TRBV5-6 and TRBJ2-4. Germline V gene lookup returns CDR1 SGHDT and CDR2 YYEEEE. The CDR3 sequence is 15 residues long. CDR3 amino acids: CASSLGAGRVHIQYF.

The CDR3 reads CACGGPSNQPQHF. V gene TRBV27 combines with J gene TRBJ1-5; with no DNA, the TCRdb D assignment of TRBD1 cannot be verified. Germline V lookup: CDR1 MNHEY, CDR2 SMNVEV (reference sequence). The CDR3 contains 13 residues.

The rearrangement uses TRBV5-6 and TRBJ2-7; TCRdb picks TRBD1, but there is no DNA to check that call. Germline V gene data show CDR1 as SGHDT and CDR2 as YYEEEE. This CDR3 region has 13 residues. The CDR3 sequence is CASSLNRGYEQYF.

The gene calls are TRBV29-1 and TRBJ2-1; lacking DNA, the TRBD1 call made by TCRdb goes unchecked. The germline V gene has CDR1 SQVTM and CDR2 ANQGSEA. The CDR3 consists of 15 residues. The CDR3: CSLSSGTGRAGEQFF.

The CDR3 is CASRQGEGYEQYF. The V call is TRBV5-6, the J call TRBJ2-7; TCRdb selects TRBD1, and the lack of DNA leaves this call unchecked. This CDR3 contains 13 residues. The germline V gene encodes CDR1 SGHDT and CDR2 YYEEEE.

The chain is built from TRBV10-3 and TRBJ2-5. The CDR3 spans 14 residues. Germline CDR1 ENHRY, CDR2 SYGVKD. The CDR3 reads CAISGMAVQETQYF.

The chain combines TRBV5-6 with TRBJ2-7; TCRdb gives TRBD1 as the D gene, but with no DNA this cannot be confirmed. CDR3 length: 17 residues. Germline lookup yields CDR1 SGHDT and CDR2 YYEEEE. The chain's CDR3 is CASSSVRTGTGYYEQYF.

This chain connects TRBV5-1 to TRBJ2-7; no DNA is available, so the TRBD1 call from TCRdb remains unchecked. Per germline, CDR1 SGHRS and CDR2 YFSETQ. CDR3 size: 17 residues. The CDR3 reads CASSPNPGPINPYEQYF.

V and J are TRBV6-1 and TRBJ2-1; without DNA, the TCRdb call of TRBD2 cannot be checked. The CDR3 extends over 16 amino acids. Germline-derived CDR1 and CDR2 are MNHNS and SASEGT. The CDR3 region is CASSERGTRTANEQFF.

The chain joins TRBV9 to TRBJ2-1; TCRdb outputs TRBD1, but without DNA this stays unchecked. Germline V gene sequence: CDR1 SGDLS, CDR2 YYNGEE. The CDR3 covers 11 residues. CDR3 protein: CASSPGNEQFF.

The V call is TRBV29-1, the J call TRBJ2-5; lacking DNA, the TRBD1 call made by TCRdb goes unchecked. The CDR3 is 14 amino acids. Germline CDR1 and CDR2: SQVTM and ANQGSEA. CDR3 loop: CSVEEGTGGLTQYF. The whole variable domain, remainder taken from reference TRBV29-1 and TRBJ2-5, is SAVISQKPSRDICQRGTSLTIQCQVDSQVTMMFWYRQQPGQSLTLIATANQGSEATYESGFVIDKFPISRPNLTFSTLTVSNMSPEDSSIYLCSVEEGTGGLTQYFGPGTRLLVL.

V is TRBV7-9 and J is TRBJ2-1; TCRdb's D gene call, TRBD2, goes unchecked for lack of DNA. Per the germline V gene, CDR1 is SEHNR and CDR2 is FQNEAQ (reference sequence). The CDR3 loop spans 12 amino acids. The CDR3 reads CASSLERDEQFF.

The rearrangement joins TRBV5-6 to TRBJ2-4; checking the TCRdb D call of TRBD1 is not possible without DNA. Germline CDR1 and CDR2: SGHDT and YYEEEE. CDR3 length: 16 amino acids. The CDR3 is CASSLGPPQAKNIQYF.

This chain's CDR3 is CASSSPDTVGTEAFF. The chain has TRBV12-3 or TRBV12-4 and TRBJ1-1; TCRdb's assignment of TRBD1 cannot be checked, as there is no DNA. The CDR3 is 15 amino acids.

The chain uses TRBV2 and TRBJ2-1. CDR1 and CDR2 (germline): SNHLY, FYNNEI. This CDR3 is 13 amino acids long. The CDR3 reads CASSEAPLHQQFF. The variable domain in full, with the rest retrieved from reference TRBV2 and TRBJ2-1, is EPEVTQTPSHQVTQMGQEVILRCVPISNHLYFYWYRQILGQKVEFLVSFYNNEISEKSEIFDDQFSVERPDGSNFTLKIRSTKLEDSAMYFCASSEAPLHQQFFGPGTRLTVL.

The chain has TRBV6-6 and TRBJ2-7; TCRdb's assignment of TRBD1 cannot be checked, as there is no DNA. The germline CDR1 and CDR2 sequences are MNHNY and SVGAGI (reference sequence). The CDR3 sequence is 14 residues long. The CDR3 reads CAHSTGAYSYEQYF.

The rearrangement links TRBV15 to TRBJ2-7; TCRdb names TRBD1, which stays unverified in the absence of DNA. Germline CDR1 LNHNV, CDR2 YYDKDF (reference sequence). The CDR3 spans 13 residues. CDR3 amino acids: CATSRTDRAEQYF.

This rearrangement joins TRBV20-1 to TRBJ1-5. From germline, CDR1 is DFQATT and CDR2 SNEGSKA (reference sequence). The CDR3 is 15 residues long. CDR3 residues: CSASSEGLRNQPQHF.

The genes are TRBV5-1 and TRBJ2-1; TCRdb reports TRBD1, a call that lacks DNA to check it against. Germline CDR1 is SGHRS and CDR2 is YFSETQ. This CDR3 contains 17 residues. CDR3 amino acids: CASSPGQQDSSYNEQFF.

The chain's CDR3 is CASSLPGEQETQYF. The chain has TRBV6-2 or TRBV6-3 and TRBJ2-5; without DNA, the TCRdb call of TRBD1 cannot be checked. The germline gives CDR1 MNHEY, CDR2 SVGEGT. This CDR3 comprises 14 residues.

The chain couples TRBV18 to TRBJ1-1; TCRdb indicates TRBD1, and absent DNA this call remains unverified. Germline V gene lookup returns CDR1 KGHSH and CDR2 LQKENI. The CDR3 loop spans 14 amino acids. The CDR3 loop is CASSPDSRNTEAFF.

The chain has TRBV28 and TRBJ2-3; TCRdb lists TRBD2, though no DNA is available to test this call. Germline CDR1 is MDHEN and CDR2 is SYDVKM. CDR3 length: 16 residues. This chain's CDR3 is CASSLDVAELTDTQYF.

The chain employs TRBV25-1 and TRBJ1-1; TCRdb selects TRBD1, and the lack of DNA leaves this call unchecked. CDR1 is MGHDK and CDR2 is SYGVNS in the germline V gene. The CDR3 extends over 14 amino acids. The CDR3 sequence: CAGRQTGWSTEAFF.